The 25 T cell receptor beta chains below were found in one sample sequenced in a study of cytomegalovirus exposure and HLA in healthy donors. The primer mix had 60 Vbeta and 13 Jbeta primers. The method was immunoSEQ multiplex PCR; TCRdb's version includes in-frame clones alone and lacks a portion of them. The sample has about 120,000 clones; 80% are singletons. Sequencing was performed on PBMCs. The receptors stem from a female donor in good health and CMV-seronegative.

The gene calls are TRBV11-3 and TRBJ1-1; D not certain. The CDR3 spans 13 residues. Germline loops: CDR1 SGHNT, CDR2 YENEEA. The V end lost 2 bases, the J end lost 1 base, and 5 bases lay between the germline ends. CDR3 in DNA: TGTGCCAGCAGCTTATACAAGAACACTGAAGCTTTCTTT. Protein sequence: CASSLYKNTEAFF.

The chain recombines TRBV19 with TRBJ2-7, with D possibly TRBD1 on 5 matching bases. Germline CDR1 and CDR2: LNHDA and SQIVND (reference sequence). V was clipped by 4 bases and J by 5 bases, with 12 bases between them. The CDR3 consists of 13 residues. The CDR3 protein is CASSRAGWHEQYF. Written as DNA, the CDR3 is TGTGCCAGTAGTAGGGCAGGGTGGCACGAGCAGTACTTC.

In this sample, this clone turned up once. V gene TRBV9 combines with J gene TRBJ2-7, with 10 nucleotides matching TRBD2. The CDR3 has 15 residues. Germline CDR1 SGDLS, CDR2 YYNGEE. The J segment lost 3 bases and the V segment lost 3 bases, leaving 6 bases of the junction unmatched. CDR3 region: CASSEGLAPVYEQYF. The CDR3 coding sequence is TGTGCCAGCAGCGAGGGACTAGCGCCCGTCTACGAGCAGTACTTC.

The chain links TRBV16 to TRBJ1-6; D gene ambiguous. The CDR3 spans 14 residues. Germline lookup yields CDR1 KGHSY and CDR2 FQNENV. The ends were cut back, 5 bases at V and 8 bases at J, with 13 bases in the middle. The CDR3 region is CASSYVEGDSPLHF. The CDR3 nucleotides are TGTGCCAGCAGCTATGTGGAGGGAGATTCACCCCTCCACTTT.

The V call is TRBV21-1, the J call TRBJ1-2; the DNA was not compared with TRBD1, the D call given in the table. TRBV21-1 corresponds to a pseudogene. The CDR3 covers 15 residues. The CDR3 region has the DNA TGTGCCAGCAGCTTCTCCGGGACAGTATTCTATGGCTACACCTTC. It yields the protein CASSFSGTVFYGYTF.

For this clone: This clone may be a read error of a much larger clone one base away. The CDR3 DNA sequence: TGTGCCTGGGGACGGACAGGGACGACCGGGGAGCTGTTTTTT. Protein: CAWGRTGTTGELFF. The rearrangement uses TRBV30 and TRBJ2-2, with 8 bases fitting TRBD1. V lost 5 bases to trimming and J lost 5 bases; unmatched junction nucleotides: 7. In germline, CDR1 is GTSNPN, CDR2 SVGIG (reference sequence). The CDR3 contains 14 residues.

The CDR3 reads CAWRLAGTDTQYF. Written as DNA, the CDR3 is TGTGCCTGGCGACTAGCGGGGACAGATACGCAGTATTTT. The chain is built from TRBV30 and TRBJ2-3, with TRBD2 matching over 11 bases. The CDR3 has 13 residues. Germline CDR1 reads GTSNPN; CDR2 reads SVGIG (reference sequence). V dropped 5 bases and J dropped 3; count of bases not matched to a gene: 1.

This clone was found a few times. The gene calls are TRBV5-1 and TRBJ1-1; no definite D call. The CDR3 runs 14 residues. Trimming took 5 bases from V and 2 from J, leaving 13 bases between them. CDR1 and CDR2 (germline): SGHRS, YFSETQ. CDR3 sequence reads: CASSIAGRNTEAFF. CDR3 DNA: TGCGCCAGCAGTATAGCGGGGAGAAACACTGAAGCTTTCTTT.

This clone appeared once. The sample contains more than one DNA sequence encoding this CDR3. This sequence joins TRBV6-5 and TRBJ2-7; 9 nucleotides align to TRBD1. With V trimmed by 4 bases and J by 4 bases, 8 bases remained unmatched. CDR1 and CDR2 from the germline V gene are MNHEY and SVGAGI. CDR3 size: 15 residues. CDR3 in DNA: TGTGCCAGCAGTTCGACCGGGACAGGGAGTTACGAGCAGTACTTC. It is translated as CASSSTGTGSYEQYF.

This clone occurred a few times. The gene calls are TRBV5-6 and TRBJ1-2; D uncertain. The length of the CDR3 is 16 residues. CDR1 is SGHDT and CDR2 is YYEEEE in the germline V gene. V was clipped by 2 bases and J by 2 bases, with 16 bases between them. CDR3 sequence reads: CASSLRGDLPNYGYTF. CDR3 bases: TGTGCCAGCAGCTTACGCGGCGATCTGCCAAACTATGGCTACACCTTC.

V usage is TRBV5-1 and J usage is TRBJ2-3; unclear D gene. This CDR3 contains 15 residues. Germline V gene data show CDR1 as SGHRS and CDR2 as YFSETQ. V shed 0 bases and J shed 0 bases, with 8 bases lying between them. For the CDR3, the DNA is TGCGCCAGCAGCTTGGAACGGGTTAGCACAGATACGCAGTATTTT. It encodes CASSLERVSTDTQYF.

The V call is TRBV9, the J call TRBJ2-5; no definite D call. The germline V and J ends were trimmed by 0 bases and 5 bases, with 8 bases remaining between them. Germline V CDR1 and CDR2: SGDLS, YYNGEE. CDR3 size: 13 residues. CDR3 sequence reads: CASSVGLSETQYF. The DNA for the CDR3 is TGTGCCAGCAGCGTAGGCCTATCGGAGACCCAGTACTTC. The entire variable domain, with the rest obtained from reference TRBV9 and TRBJ2-5, is as follows: DSGVTQTPKHLITATGQRVTLRCSPRSGDLSVYWYQQSLDQGLQFLIQYYNGEERAKGNILERFSAQQFPDLHSELNLSSLELGDSALYFCASSVGLSETQYFGPGTRLLVL.

This chain links TRBV13 with TRBJ2-7, with a tentative D call TRBD1 (6 bases). From germline, CDR1 is PRHDT and CDR2 FYEKMQ (reference sequence). Trimming removed 5 bases at V and 2 bases at J, with 16 bases between. The CDR3 is 15 amino acids. The CDR3 DNA reads TGTGCCAGCAGCATACAGGGAGTCGGCGCCTACGAGCAGTACTTC. Protein sequence: CASSIQGVGAYEQYF. Filled out from reference TRBV13 and TRBJ2-7, the complete variable domain reads AAGVIQSPRHLIKEKRETATLKCYPIPRHDTVYWYQQGPGQDPQFLISFYEKMQSDKGSIPDRFSAQQFSDYHSELNMSSLELGDSALYFCASSIQGVGAYEQYFGPGTRLTVT.

This clone was found a few times. The chain links TRBV9 to TRBJ2-3; a possible D gene is TRBD2 (5 bases). The CDR3 is 11 residues long. V lost 2 bases, J lost 11 bases, and 9 bases lay in between. Germline CDR1 and CDR2: SGDLS and YYNGEE. CDR3 sequence reads: CASSVGIRQYF. The CDR3 DNA reads TGTGCCAGCAGCGTCGGGATTCGGCAGTATTTT.

As for this clone: This same CDR3 is encoded by further DNA sequences in the sample. This rearrangement joins TRBV4-2 to TRBJ1-4; 11 nucleotides line up with TRBD1. The CDR3 contains 15 residues. Germline-derived CDR1 and CDR2 are LGHNA and YNFKEQ. Trimming at V came to 1 base and at J to 7 bases, leaving 2 bases not matched to a gene. For the CDR3, the DNA is TGTGCCAGCAGCCAAGCCGGACAGGGGGCTGAAAAACTGTTTTTT. Translation: CASSQAGQGAEKLFF.

The V gene is TRBV6-1, the J gene TRBJ1-1; D unclear. CDR1 is MNHNS, CDR2 SASEGT, per germline. Trimming stripped 1 base from V and 11 bases from J, with 11 bases between. The CDR3 is made up of 12 amino acids. The CDR3 DNA is TGTGCCAGCAGTGAAGGGGCTCTGAGCGCTTTCTTT. Its protein product is CASSEGALSAFF.

The chain employs TRBV14 and TRBJ2-3; a possible D gene is TRBD2 (6 bases). Germline CDR1 SGHDN, CDR2 FVKESK. V lost 2 bases, J lost 4 bases, and 13 bases lay in between. The CDR3 covers 15 residues. The chain's CDR3 is CASSQLAGLADTQYF. The DNA of the CDR3 is TGTGCCAGCAGCCAACTCGCGGGGCTGGCAGATACGCAGTATTTT.

This rearrangement joins TRBV18 to TRBJ2-2; TRBD2 matches 13 bases. The trim removed 4 bases at V and 5 bases at J, leaving 10 bases unmatched. CDR3 length equals 18 residues. Germline CDR1 is KGHSH and CDR2 is LQKENI. The CDR3 spells CASSRRTSGSGGTGELFF. CDR3 in DNA: TGTGCCAGCTCACGAAGGACTAGCGGGAGTGGAGGTACCGGGGAGCTGTTTTTT.

The rearrangement joins TRBV6-1 to TRBJ2-7; 10 bases are a match to TRBD2. The ends lost 7 bases at V and 2 bases at J; junction bases unmatched: 5. Per the germline V gene, CDR1 is MNHNS and CDR2 is SASEGT. This CDR3 has 14 residues. CDR3 nucleotide sequence: TGTGCCAGCATGCCTAGCGGGAGAGCCTACGAGCAGTACTTC. Protein: CASMPSGRAYEQYF.

V gene TRBV5-6 combines with J gene TRBJ1-5; TRBD1 might be the D (5 bases). The CDR3 has 13 amino acids. CDR1 is SGHDT, CDR2 YYEEEE, per germline. Deletions cut 7 bases from V and 6 bases from J, with 14 bases between. In nucleotides, the CDR3 is TGTGCCAGCGGTAGGGGTTATAGTCAGCCCCAGCATTTT. It codes for CASGRGYSQPQHF.

The V and J genes are TRBV28 and TRBJ1-5, with D maybe TRBD1 (5 bases). Per the germline V gene, CDR1 is MDHEN and CDR2 is SYDVKM. With 3 bases removed from V and 1 base from J, the gap between germline ends came to 13 bases. This CDR3 comprises 16 residues. The CDR3 DNA reads TGTGCCAGCAGTTTTCTCGGGCGGGGGAGCAATCAGCCCCAGCATTTT. It is translated as CASSFLGRGSNQPQHF.

The rearrangement links TRBV5-4 to TRBJ2-3, with TRBD2 matching over 11 bases. J gave up 7 bases and V 0 bases, and 7 bases lay outside the gene matches. The CDR3 length is 16 residues. Per the germline V gene, CDR1 is SGHNT and CDR2 is YYREEE (reference sequence). CDR3 sequence reads: CASSLDPSGGLNTQYF. Written as DNA, the CDR3 is TGTGCCAGCAGCTTGGATCCTAGCGGGGGGCTGAATACGCAGTATTTT.

The chain has TRBV5-1 and TRBJ1-2; D is perhaps TRBD1 (6 bases). V was cut by 1 base and J by 0 bases, with 13 bases left in between. Looked up from germline, CDR1 is SGHRS and CDR2 is YFSETQ. This CDR3 is 16 amino acids long. The DNA of the CDR3 is TGCGCCAGCAGCTTGTCTATGACAGGAGCTAACTATGGCTACACCTTC. Protein sequence: CASSLSMTGANYGYTF.

The J gene is TRBJ2-2, the V gene TRBV5-1; D unresolved. Germline loops: CDR1 SGHRS, CDR2 YFSETQ. CDR3 size: 12 residues. The V and J ends lost 4 bases and 6 bases respectively, with 7 bases between them. DNA for the CDR3: TGCGCCAGCAGCCTACAGTCCGGGGAGCTGTTTTTT. It translates to CASSLQSGELFF.

The chain uses TRBV11-1 and TRBJ2-5, with 9 bases that match TRBD2. The CDR3 contains 15 residues. V shed 8 bases and J 3 bases; nucleotides not matched to a gene: 10. The V gene's germline CDR1 is SGHAT and CDR2 FQDESV (reference sequence). CDR3 nucleotides: TGTGCCAGCGGAAAGGCTGCGGGAGGGGAAGAGACCCAGTACTTC. Translating gives CASGKAAGGEETQYF.